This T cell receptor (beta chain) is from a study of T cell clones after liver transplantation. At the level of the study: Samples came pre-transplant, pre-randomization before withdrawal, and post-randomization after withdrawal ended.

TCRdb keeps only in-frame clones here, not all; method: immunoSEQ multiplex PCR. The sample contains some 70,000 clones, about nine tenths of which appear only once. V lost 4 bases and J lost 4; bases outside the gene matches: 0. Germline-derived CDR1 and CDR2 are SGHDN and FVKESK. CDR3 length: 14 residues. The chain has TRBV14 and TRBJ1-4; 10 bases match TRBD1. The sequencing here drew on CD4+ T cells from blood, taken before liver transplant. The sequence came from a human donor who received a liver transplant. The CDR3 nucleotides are TGTGCCAGCAGCCGGGACAGGGGTAATGAAAAACTGTTTTTT. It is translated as CASSRDRGNEKLFF.